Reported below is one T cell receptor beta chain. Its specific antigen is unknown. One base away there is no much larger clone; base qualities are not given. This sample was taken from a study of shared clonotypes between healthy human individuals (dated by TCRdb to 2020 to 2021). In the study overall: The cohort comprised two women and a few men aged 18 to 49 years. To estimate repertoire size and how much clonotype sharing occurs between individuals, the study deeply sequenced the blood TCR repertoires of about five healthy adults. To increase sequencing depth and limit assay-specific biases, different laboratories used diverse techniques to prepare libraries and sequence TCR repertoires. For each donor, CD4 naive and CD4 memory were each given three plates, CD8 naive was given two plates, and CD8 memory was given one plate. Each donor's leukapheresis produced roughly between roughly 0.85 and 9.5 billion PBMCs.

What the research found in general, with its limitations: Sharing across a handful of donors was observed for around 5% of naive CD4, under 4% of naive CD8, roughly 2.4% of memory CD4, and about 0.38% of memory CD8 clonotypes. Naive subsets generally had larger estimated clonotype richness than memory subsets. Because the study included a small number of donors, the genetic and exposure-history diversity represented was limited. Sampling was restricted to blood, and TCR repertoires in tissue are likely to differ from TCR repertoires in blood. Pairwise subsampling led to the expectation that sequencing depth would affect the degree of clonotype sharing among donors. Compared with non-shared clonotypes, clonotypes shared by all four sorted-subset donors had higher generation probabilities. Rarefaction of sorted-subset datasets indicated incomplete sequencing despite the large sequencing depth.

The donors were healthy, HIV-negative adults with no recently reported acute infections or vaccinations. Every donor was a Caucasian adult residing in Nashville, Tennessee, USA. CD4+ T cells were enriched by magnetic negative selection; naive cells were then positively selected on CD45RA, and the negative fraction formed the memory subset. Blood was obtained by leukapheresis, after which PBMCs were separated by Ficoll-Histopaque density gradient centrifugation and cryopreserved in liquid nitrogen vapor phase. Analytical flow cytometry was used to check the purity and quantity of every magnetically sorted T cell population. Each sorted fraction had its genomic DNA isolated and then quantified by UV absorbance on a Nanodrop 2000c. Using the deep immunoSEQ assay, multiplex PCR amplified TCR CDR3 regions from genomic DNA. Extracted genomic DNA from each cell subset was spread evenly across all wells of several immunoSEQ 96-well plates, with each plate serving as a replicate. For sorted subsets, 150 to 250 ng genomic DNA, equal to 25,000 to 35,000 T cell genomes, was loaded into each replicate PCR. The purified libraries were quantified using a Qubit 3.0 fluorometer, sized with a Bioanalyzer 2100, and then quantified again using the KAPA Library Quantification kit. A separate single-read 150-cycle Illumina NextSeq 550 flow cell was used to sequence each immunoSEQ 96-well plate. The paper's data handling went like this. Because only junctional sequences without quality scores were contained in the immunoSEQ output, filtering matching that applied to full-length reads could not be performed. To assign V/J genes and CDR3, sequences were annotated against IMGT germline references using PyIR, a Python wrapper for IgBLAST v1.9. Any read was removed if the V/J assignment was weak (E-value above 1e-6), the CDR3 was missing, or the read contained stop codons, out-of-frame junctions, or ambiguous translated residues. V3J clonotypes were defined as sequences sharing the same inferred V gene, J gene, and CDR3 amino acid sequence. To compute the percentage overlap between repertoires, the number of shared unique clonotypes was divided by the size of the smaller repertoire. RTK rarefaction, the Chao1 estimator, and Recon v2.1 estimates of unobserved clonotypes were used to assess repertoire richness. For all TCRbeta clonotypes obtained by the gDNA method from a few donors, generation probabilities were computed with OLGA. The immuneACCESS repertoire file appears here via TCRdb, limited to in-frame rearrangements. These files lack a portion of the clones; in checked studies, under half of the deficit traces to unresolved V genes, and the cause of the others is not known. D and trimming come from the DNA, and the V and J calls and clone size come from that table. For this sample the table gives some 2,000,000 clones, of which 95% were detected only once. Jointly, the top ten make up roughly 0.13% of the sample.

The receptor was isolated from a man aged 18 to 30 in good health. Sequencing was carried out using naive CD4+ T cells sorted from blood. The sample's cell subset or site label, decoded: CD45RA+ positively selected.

The bases are TGTGCCAGCAGTTACCTGACAGGCTCTGGAAACACCATATATTTT. Translated, this is CASSYLTGSGNTIYF. The receptor chain draws on TRBV6-6 and TRBJ1-3, and possibly TRBD1, on 6 matching bases. CDR1 and CDR2 are read off the germline V gene (reference sequence) as MNHNY and SVGAGI. V gives up 2 bases and J gives up 0 bases, and the segment between their germline ends measures 8 bases. The CDR3 spans 15 residues, from the cysteine through the phenylalanine. Only the CDR3 DNA is retained, 45 bases long and in frame from the first base.